These T cell receptor beta chains were read from a single sample in a study of CD8 T cells in ankylosing spondylitis. TCRdb re-derived calls from the 5' RACE reads in MiXCR, one entry per CDR3 protein. The repertoire holds about 250,000 distinct CDR3 sequences, with 18% as singletons. The sequencing sample was made of blood, either unsorted or a sorted T cell fraction (not recorded which). The receptor source for this set is a male donor with ankylosing spondylitis or in good health (not recorded which). Each CDR3 is given with its conserved first and last residue. A D gene is named only where the DNA matches it firmly. The listing skips clone size in some rows; elsewhere it reads once, few, many or a size class.

j_call d_call v_call clone_size cdr3_nt cdr3_aa
TRBJ2-5 - TRBV20-1 - TGCAGTGCTAGCCCGCAGGGAATTTGGCAAGAGTCCCAGTACTTC CSASPQGIWQESQYF
TRBJ2-6 TRBD1 TRBV15 many TGTGCCACCCTTGACAGGGATGGGGCCAACGTCCTGACTTTC CATLDRDGANVLTF
TRBJ2-5 TRBD2 TRBV6-1 few TGTGCCAGCAACCCGGGACTAGCGGGGAGGGGGGAGAGAGAGACCCAGTACTTC CASNPGLAGRGERETQYF
TRBJ2-5 - TRBV5-1 few TGCGCCAGCAGCTTGGGCCAAGCTACCGAAGAGACCCAGTACTTC CASSLGQATEETQYF
TRBJ2-4 - TRBV7-3 - TGTGCCAGCACGCAGGGCCCGAACATTCAGTACTTC CASTQGPNIQYF
TRBJ2-1 - TRBV20-1 - TGCAGTGTGCAGGGGGGCTCCTACAATGAGCAGTTCTTC CSVQGGSYNEQFF
TRBJ1-4 - TRBV4-1 - TGCGCCAGCAGCCAAATCCTCGGCGAAAAACTGTTTTTT CASSQILGEKLFF
TRBJ2-7 TRBD1 TRBV6-2/TRBV6-3 - TGTGCCAGCAGCGATCCGGGACAGGGCTACGAGCAGTACTTC CASSDPGQGYEQYF
TRBJ2-4 TRBD2 TRBV29-1 - TGCAGCGCCCTCACTAGCGGGACCGACATTCAGTACTTC CSALTSGTDIQYF
TRBJ2-7 - TRBV6-5 - TGTGCCAGCAGTTACGGGTCGGGGGCAGGGGAGTACGAGCAGTACTTC CASSYGSGAGEYEQYF
TRBJ2-3 TRBD1 TRBV5-1 many TGCGCCAGCAGCTTGGAAGGGGACAGCCTATCTAGCACAGATACGCAGTATTTT CASSLEGDSLSSTDTQYF
TRBJ1-2 - TRBV5-1 few TGCGCCAGCAGCTTGGACGGCACTAACTATGGCTACACCTTC CASSLDGTNYGYTF
TRBJ1-2 - TRBV4-3 many TGCGCCAGCAGCCAAGGAGGGGACCGAGGCTATGGCTACACCTTC CASSQGGDRGYGYTF
TRBJ2-5 - TRBV12-3/TRBV12-4 few TGTGCCAGCAGTCCAGGACAGTTACAAGAGACCCAGTACTTC CASSPGQLQETQYF
TRBJ2-1 TRBD2 TRBV11-2 - TGTGCCAGCAGCCCGGACGGGGGGAGCTCCTACAATGAGCAGTTCTTC CASSPDGGSSYNEQFF
TRBJ1-1 TRBD1 TRBV20-1 few TGCAGTGCTAGGCAGGGGGCCGGAACTGAAGCTTTCTTT CSARQGAGTEAFF
TRBJ1-1 - TRBV27 many TGTGCCAGCAGTGGCCGGGACCGGGGATCAAGCGTTGAAGCTTTCTTT CASSGRDRGSSVEAFF
TRBJ2-1 TRBD2 TRBV25-1 - TGTGCCAGCAGTGCTCTAACTAGCGGGAGAGACAATGAGCAGTTCTTC CASSALTSGRDNEQFF
TRBJ1-6 TRBD1 TRBV6-1 - TGTGCCAGCTCGTATCGACAGGGGACGGATAATTCACCCCTCCACTTT CASSYRQGTDNSPLHF
TRBJ2-3 - TRBV7-9 many TGTGCCAGCAGCCCAGCCGGCACAGATACGCAGTATTTT CASSPAGTDTQYF
TRBJ2-7 TRBD1 TRBV2 - TGTGCCAGCCGGACAGGGCAGACCTACGAGCAGTACTTC CASRTGQTYEQYF
TRBJ2-1 - TRBV7-2 few TGTGCCAGCAGCTTCGATGCGGGTCCCCTCTACAATGAGCAGTTCTTC CASSFDAGPLYNEQFF
TRBJ2-3 TRBD2 TRBV7-3 few TGTGCCAGCAGCTCCTTAGCGGGAGCGCCAGATACGCAGTATTTT CASSSLAGAPDTQYF
TRBJ2-1 - TRBV15 many TGTGCCACCAGCAGGGTAGGGGTGTCCTACAATGAGCAGTTCTTC CATSRVGVSYNEQFF
TRBJ1-2 - TRBV10-3 many TGTGCCATCAGTGAAGAGCAGGCGGCTGGCTACACCTTC CAISEEQAAGYTF
TRBJ2-7 TRBD2 TRBV29-1 - TGCAGCGTTGTTGCTAGCGGGAGCTACGAGCAGTACTTC CSVVASGSYEQYF
TRBJ2-7 - TRBV29-1 few TGCAGCGCCCTGTCCGGATCCTACGAGCAGTACTTC CSALSGSYEQYF
TRBJ2-1 TRBD2 TRBV12-3/TRBV12-4 - TGTGCCAGCAGTTTGACTAGCGGTGGTTGGGATGAGCAGTTCTTC CASSLTSGGWDEQFF
TRBJ2-1 - TRBV28 few TGTGCCAGCAGTTTGTACAAATTCGATGAGCAGTTCTTC CASSLYKFDEQFF
TRBJ2-2 TRBD2 TRBV9 - TGTGCCAGCAGCGTTGGAGCGGGAGAGTCCGGGGAGCTGTTTTTT CASSVGAGESGELFF
TRBJ2-7 TRBD1 TRBV27 - TGTGCCAGCAGTCCGAACCGGGACAGGGCCCACGAGCAGTACTTC CASSPNRDRAHEQYF
TRBJ2-7 TRBD2 TRBV29-1 - TGCAGCGTTGAAGTACCGGGGACTAGCGGGAGTCCCTCCTACGAGCAGTACTTC CSVEVPGTSGSPSYEQYF
TRBJ2-7 TRBD1 TRBV30 few TGTGCCTGGAGTGCCGATCTGGGACAGGGGATCTACGAGCAGTACTTC CAWSADLGQGIYEQYF
TRBJ1-2 - TRBV9 - TGTGCCAGCAGCTCTAATGACAAATTCTATGGCTACACCTTC CASSSNDKFYGYTF
TRBJ2-5 - TRBV21-1 - TGTGCCAGCAGCTCTAGGGGACTCGGGGAGACCCAGTACTTC CASSSRGLGETQYF
TRBJ2-7 TRBD2 TRBV6-1 - TGTGCCAGCAGACTACTAGCGGGAGGAGACTACGAGCAGTACTTC CASRLLAGGDYEQYF
TRBJ2-3 TRBD2 TRBV27 - TGTGCCAGCCGCTTAGCGGGAGGGCCGTTAGATACGCAGTATTTT CASRLAGGPLDTQYF
TRBJ2-5 - TRBV4-3 many TGCGCCAGCAGCCAATATCAGGGTTCGGAGACCCAGTACTTC CASSQYQGSETQYF
TRBJ2-2 TRBD1 TRBV5-4 few TGTGCCAGCAGGACGAACAGGGGGAACACCGGGGAGCTGTTTTTT CASRTNRGNTGELFF
TRBJ2-5 - TRBV7-6 few TGTGCCAGCAGCTCAGGACTCCTAGAGACCCAGTACTTC CASSSGLLETQYF
TRBJ2-3 TRBD1 TRBV4-1 - TGCGCCAGCAGCCCCGGACAGGGAAGAACGGGAGATACGCAGTATTTT CASSPGQGRTGDTQYF
TRBJ2-4 - TRBV12-5 few TGTGCTAGTGGTACCACCGGGACAGCCAAAAACATTCAGTACTTC CASGTTGTAKNIQYF
TRBJ1-2 - TRBV15 few TGTGCCACCAGCAGCAGCGGGGAGTATGGCTACACCTTC CATSSSGEYGYTF
TRBJ2-7 TRBD2 TRBV20-1 many TGCAGTGCTAGGGTTAGCGGGAGGGCCGGCGGGGAGTTCTACGAGCAGTACTTC CSARVSGRAGGEFYEQYF
TRBJ2-1 - TRBV2 - TGTGCCAGCAGTGACCTCGGAGGGGATGAGCAGTTCTTC CASSDLGGDEQFF
TRBJ2-1 TRBD2 TRBV12-3/TRBV12-4 - TGTGCCAGCAACCATAGCGGGAGCGCCGCGGATGAGCAGTTCTTC CASNHSGSAADEQFF
TRBJ2-3 TRBD2 TRBV12-3/TRBV12-4 few TGTGCCAGCAGTTTAAAAGCGGGAGGGATAGATACGCAGTATTTT CASSLKAGGIDTQYF
TRBJ2-3 TRBD1 TRBV15 few TGTGCCACCAGCAGTAACAGGGGACCCTACACAGATACGCAGTATTTT CATSSNRGPYTDTQYF
TRBJ2-3 - TRBV20-1 few TGCAGTGCTAGAGGCGTTCAAATGGGGGCGGTAGATACGCAGTATTTT CSARGVQMGAVDTQYF
TRBJ2-1 TRBD2 TRBV24-1 - TGTGCCACCAGTGACGTAGCGGGAGACAGGATCGGCTCCTACAATGAGCAGTTCTTC CATSDVAGDRIGSYNEQFF